The 23 T cell receptor beta chains in this list originate from one sample, sequenced in a study of blood T cell repertoires in COVID-19. Sequencing used immunoSEQ multiplex PCR; TCRdb keeps in-frame clones, though not all of them. The sample lists over 400,000 clones, around nine tenths seen once, with approximately 8% in the top ten. Material for sequencing was PBMCs or T cells enriched from blood (not recorded which). These receptors were collected from a woman aged 55-70 years who had recovered from COVID-19.

This clone was recorded once. The rearrangement joins TRBV4-1 to TRBJ1-5, with unresolved D. CDR3 length equals 18 residues. Per the germline V gene, CDR1 is MGHRA and CDR2 is YSYEKL. Deletions cut 1 base from V and 0 bases from J, with 16 bases between. CDR3 in DNA: TGCGCCAGCAGCCAAGGGACTCTAACCCCCTATAGCAATCAGCCCCAGCATTTT. As protein: CASSQGTLTPYSNQPQHF.

This clone was seen only once. The rearrangement uses TRBV19 and TRBJ1-1; D is possibly TRBD1 (6 bases). Trimming pared 7 bases from V and 1 base from J, leaving 7 bases between. Germline V CDR1 and CDR2: LNHDA, SQIVND (reference sequence). CDR3 length equals 12 residues. CDR3 nucleotides: TGTGCCAGTACACAGGGGAACACTGAAGCTTTCTTT. As protein: CASTQGNTEAFF. Combining the CDR3 with reference TRBV19 and TRBJ1-1 gives the whole variable domain DGGITQSPKYLFRKEGQNVTLSCEQNLNHDAMYWYRQDPGQGLRLIYYSQIVNDFQKGDIAEGYSVSREKKESFPLTVTSAQKNPTAFYLCASTQGNTEAFFGQGTRLTVV.

This rearrangement joins TRBV18 to TRBJ1-3; 7 nucleotides line up with TRBD1. V shed 6 bases, J shed 4 bases, and the junction held 9 bases outside the gene matches. Germline V gene sequence: CDR1 KGHSH, CDR2 LQKENI. This CDR3 is 15 amino acids long. The CDR3 DNA sequence: TGTGCCAGCTCGCATGACAGGGCTGGAGGAAACACCATATATTTT. Encoded protein: CASSHDRAGGNTIYF.

This clone was detected only once. This chain connects TRBV2 to TRBJ1-2; 8 bases match TRBD1. The junction had 12 bases not matched to a gene; V was cut back by 4 bases and J by 8 bases. CDR3 length: 15 residues. Germline loops: CDR1 SNHLY, CDR2 FYNNEI. Here the CDR3 reads CASSATPGTGEGYTF. CDR3 bases: TGTGCCAGCAGTGCCACCCCCGGGACAGGAGAAGGCTACACCTTC.

This chain uses TRBV30 with TRBJ1-1; 8 bases map to TRBD1. Trimming removed 2 bases from V and 0 bases from J; junction bases left unmatched: 11. CDR3 length: 17 residues. Germline V lookup: CDR1 GTSNPN, CDR2 SVGIG (reference sequence). CDR3 coding DNA: TGTGCCTGGAGTCCCACCAGGGGGCGAGGAATGAACACTGAAGCTTTCTTT. Protein sequence: CAWSPTRGRGMNTEAFF.

V gene TRBV6-1 combines with J gene TRBJ1-1, with a weak D call TRBD1 (5 bases). Trimming stripped 3 bases from V and 5 bases from J, with 13 bases between. Germline V lookup: CDR1 MNHNS, CDR2 SASEGT. The CDR3 runs to 14 residues. CDR3 region: CASSEGSGKTEAFF. CDR3 in DNA: TGTGCCAGCAGTGAGGGGTCAGGGAAGACTGAAGCTTTCTTT.

The chain couples TRBV19 to TRBJ1-5; 9 nucleotides agree with TRBD1. The germline V gene has CDR1 LNHDA and CDR2 SQIVND (reference sequence). Unmatched junction bases numbered 5, after V lost 10 bases and J lost 4 bases. This CDR3 region has 13 residues. Here the CDR3 reads CATGTGLNQPQHF. The CDR3 coding sequence is TGTGCCACAGGGACAGGGTTGAATCAGCCCCAGCATTTT. The full variable domain, completed using reference TRBV19 and TRBJ1-5, is DGGITQSPKYLFRKEGQNVTLSCEQNLNHDAMYWYRQDPGQGLRLIYYSQIVNDFQKGDIAEGYSVSREKKESFPLTVTSAQKNPTAFYLCATGTGLNQPQHFGDGTRLSIL.

This rearrangement joins TRBV2 to TRBJ2-7, with D maybe TRBD2 (6 bases). V gave up 0 bases and J gave up 5 bases, with 8 bases separating them. The CDR3 is 13 residues long. Per germline, CDR1 SNHLY and CDR2 FYNNEI. Here the CDR3 reads CASSEAGRHEQYF. The CDR3 DNA is TGTGCCAGCAGTGAAGCAGGGAGGCACGAGCAGTACTTC.

This clone was picked up one time. V and J are TRBV7-8 and TRBJ2-7; D call uncertain. Germline CDR1 SGHVS, CDR2 FQNEAQ. Trimming took off 3 bases at V and 7 bases at J, with 31 bases between the two ends. The CDR3 covers 19 residues. The chain's CDR3 is CASSFIGRSTSESTREQYF. For the CDR3, the DNA is TGTGCCAGCAGCTTCATCGGTCGGTCTACAAGTGAATCTACGAGGGAGCAGTACTTC.

The gene calls are TRBV7-9 and TRBJ2-2; 7 positions agree with TRBD2. The J segment lost 4 bases and the V segment lost 3 bases, leaving 11 bases of the junction unmatched. The CDR3 sequence is 17 residues long. CDR1 is SEHNR and CDR2 is FQNEAQ in the germline V gene (reference sequence). CDR3 sequence (DNA): TGTGCCAGCAGCTTCCCCGTGGGAGGGTCGAGCACCGGGGAGCTGTTTTTT. This translates into CASSFPVGGSSTGELFF.

This chain links TRBV7-2 with TRBJ2-7, with 10 bases that match TRBD2. V lost 0 bases to trimming and J lost 1 base; unmatched junction nucleotides: 6. This CDR3 has 17 amino acids. CDR1 SGHTA and CDR2 FQGNSA come from the germline V gene. The DNA for the CDR3 is TGTGCCAGCAGCTTAGCTAGCGGGGGGCTGGCGTCCTACGAGCAGTACGTC. Amino acid sequence: CASSLASGGLASYEQYV.

The chain employs TRBV19 and TRBJ1-5; 9 nucleotides line up with TRBD1. The J segment lost 5 bases and the V segment lost 9 bases, leaving 11 bases of the junction unmatched. This CDR3 comprises 15 residues. From germline, CDR1 is LNHDA and CDR2 SQIVND (reference sequence). This CDR3 is CAREEQGAGDQPQHF. DNA of the CDR3: TGTGCCAGGGAAGAACAGGGGGCAGGGGATCAGCCCCAGCATTTT.

V is TRBV5-8 and J is TRBJ2-2; TRBD1 agrees at 7 bases. The CDR3 consists of 15 residues. J was trimmed by 0 bases and V by 7 bases; bases with no gene match: 6. Germline values: CDR1 SGHTS, CDR2 YDEGEE. The CDR3 loop is CASETGSANTGELFF. The CDR3 region has the DNA TGTGCCAGCGAGACAGGGTCCGCGAACACCGGGGAGCTGTTTTTT.

The rearrangement joins TRBV11-2 to TRBJ2-2; 11 positions agree with TRBD2. Trimming cost V 10 bases and J 3 bases; bases outside gene matches: 7. The CDR3 loop spans 15 amino acids. CDR1 is SGHAT and CDR2 is FQNNGV in the germline V gene. The CDR3 bases are TGTGCCACCCACCTGGGACTAGCGGACACCGGGGAGCTGTTTTTT. Translated, it gives CATHLGLADTGELFF.

The V call is TRBV4-2, the J call TRBJ2-3; 8 nucleotides match TRBD1. The CDR3 consists of 19 residues. V lost 1 base to trimming and J lost 5 bases; unmatched junction nucleotides: 17. Germline lookup yields CDR1 LGHNA and CDR2 YNFKEQ. CDR3 in DNA: TGTGCCAGCAGCCAAGCCGGACAAGGCGGCAGGGGGCAAGGAGATACGCAGTATTTT. It translates to CASSQAGQGGRGQGDTQYF.

The chain combines TRBV5-1 with TRBJ1-4; the D gene is possibly TRBD1 (5 bases). The V gene lost 7 bases and the J gene lost 5 bases, with 15 bases spanning the gap. Per the germline V gene, CDR1 is SGHRS and CDR2 is YFSETQ. There are 14 residues in the CDR3. CDR3 in amino acids: CASATDSFNEKLFF. DNA for the CDR3: TGCGCCAGCGCCACCGACAGCTTCAATGAAAAACTGTTTTTT.

V usage is TRBV19 and J usage is TRBJ2-1; 7 nucleotides match TRBD2. Germline V gene sequence: CDR1 LNHDA, CDR2 SQIVND (reference sequence). V was clipped by 5 bases and J by 6 bases; unmatched bases: 13. The CDR3 loop spans 16 amino acids. The CDR3 reads CASSGQGIPGGNEQFF. The CDR3 nucleotides read TGTGCCAGTAGTGGGCAGGGCATACCGGGGGGCAATGAGCAGTTCTTC.

Note on this clone: The junction departs from the called germline gene at one end, perhaps through a read error. V is TRBV9 and J is TRBJ2-1; TRBD2 aligns across 10 bases. CDR3 length: 15 residues. The germline V gene encodes CDR1 SGDLS and CDR2 YYNGEE. The CDR3 here is CASSGSGGAYDEQFF. The DNA of the CDR3 is TGTGCCAGCAGCGGAAGCGGGGGGGCCTACGATGAGCAGTTCTTC. The full variable domain, rest sourced from reference TRBV9 and TRBJ2-1, is DSGVTQTPKHLITATGQRVTLRCSPRSGDLSVYWYQQSLDQGLQFLIQYYNGEERAKGNILERFSAQQFPDLHSELNLSSLELGDSALYFCASSGSGGAYDEQFFGPGTRLTVL.

The chain uses TRBV4-1 and TRBJ1-1; D possibly corresponds to TRBD1 (5 bases). The CDR3 is 13 residues long. Looked up from germline, CDR1 is MGHRA and CDR2 is YSYEKL. V shed 1 base and J shed 7 bases, with 10 bases lying between them. CDR3 nucleotide sequence: TGCGCCAGCAGCCAAGTTACAGGAGTTGAAGCTTTCTTT. Protein sequence: CASSQVTGVEAFF.

The sample holds a few counts of this clone. This chain links TRBV6-1 with TRBJ2-4; D remains ambiguous. The V gene's germline CDR1 is MNHNS and CDR2 SASEGT. V shed 1 base and J shed 8 bases, with 18 bases lying between them. The CDR3 is 16 residues long. CDR3 DNA: TGTGCCAGCAGTGAAGAGGTACATGAAGTCCAGGACATTCAGTACTTC. As protein: CASSEEVHEVQDIQYF.

The rearrangement links TRBV2 to TRBJ2-7, with TRBD1 matching over 9 bases. The CDR3 has 14 amino acids. Per germline, CDR1 SNHLY and CDR2 FYNNEI. V gave up 7 bases and J gave up 0 bases; unmatched junction bases: 4. CDR3 DNA sequence: TGTGCCAGCAACCCGGACAGGGGCTCCTACGAGCAGTACTTC. Amino acid sequence: CASNPDRGSYEQYF.

The V call is TRBV12-3 or TRBV12-4, the J call TRBJ2-1; D is uncertain. The V and J ends lost 3 bases and 6 bases respectively, with 6 bases between them. The CDR3 length is 12 residues. CDR3 bases: TGTGCCAGCAGTTTCTGGGCCAATGAGCAGTTCTTC. It specifies CASSFWANEQFF.

V is TRBV24-1 and J is TRBJ2-7; the match to TRBD1 covers 7 bases. This CDR3 spans 19 amino acids. V dropped 8 bases and J dropped 1; count of bases not matched to a gene: 22. In germline, CDR1 is KGHDR, CDR2 SFDVKD. This CDR3 reads CATTWGPSPDRESSYEQYV. The DNA of the CDR3 is TGTGCCACCACTTGGGGGCCTAGTCCCGACAGGGAATCGTCCTACGAGCAGTACGTC.